Given below is one TCR beta chain in context. Its matching antigen is unknown. V was trimmed by 5 bases and J by 0 bases, leaving 11 bases between them. Looked up from germline, CDR1 is SGHVS and CDR2 is FQNEAQ. The CDR3 is made up of 14 amino acids. Data came from immunoSEQ multiplex PCR; TCRdb stores just in-frame clones and leaves some out. The sample lists about 110,000 clones, 90% occurring once. This specimen belongs to a study of OX40 agonist ivuxolimab in advanced cancers. Whole-study context: Patients assigned to dose escalation were diagnosed with hepatocellular carcinoma, melanoma, renal cell or head and neck cancer. Antecedent anti-PD-1, anti-PD-L1 or anti-CTLA-4 therapy was permissible, with about 40% having received some. Study findings and constraints: In the 0.1 to 3.0 mg/kg range, CD4+ and CD8+ blood T cells had expanded clonally by week 6. Among the least clonally expanded were partial responders at 0.1-3.0 mg/kg.

The sample here was CD4+ or CD8+ T cells sorted from blood, taken in a trial of the OX40 agonist ivuxolimab. This TCR was sampled from an adult with an advanced solid tumor such as melanoma, head and neck, liver or kidney cancer. This chain joins TRBV7-8 and TRBJ2-7, with a weak D call TRBD1 (7 bases). The DNA for the CDR3 is TGTGCCAGCAGCGGGCGGGACAGCTCCTACGAGCAGTACTTC. This sequence encodes CASSGRDSSYEQYF.